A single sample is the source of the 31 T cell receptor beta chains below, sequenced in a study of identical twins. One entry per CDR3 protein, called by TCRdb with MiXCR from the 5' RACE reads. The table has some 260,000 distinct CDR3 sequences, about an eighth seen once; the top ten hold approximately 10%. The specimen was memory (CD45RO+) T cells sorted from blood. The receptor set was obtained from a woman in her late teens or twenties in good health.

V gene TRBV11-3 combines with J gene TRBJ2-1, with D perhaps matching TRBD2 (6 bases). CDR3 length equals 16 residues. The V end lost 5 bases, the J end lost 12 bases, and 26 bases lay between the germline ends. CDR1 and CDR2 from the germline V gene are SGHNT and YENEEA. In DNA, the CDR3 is TGTGCCAGCAGCGGCAAGCAGGGAGGAGGTATATCCGGGCAGTTCTTC. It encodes CASSGKQGGGISGQFF.

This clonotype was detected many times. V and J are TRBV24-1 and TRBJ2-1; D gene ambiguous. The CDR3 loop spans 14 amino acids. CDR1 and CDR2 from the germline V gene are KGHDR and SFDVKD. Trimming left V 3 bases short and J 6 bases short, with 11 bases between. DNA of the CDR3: TGTGCCACCAGTGATGTTCTTAGCAGCAATGAGCAGTTCTTC. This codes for CATSDVLSSNEQFF.

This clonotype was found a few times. Here the CDR3 reads CASSRTRGSQPQHF. DNA for the CDR3: TGTGCCAGCAGTCGGACCAGGGGCAGTCAGCCCCAGCATTTT. This rearrangement joins TRBV6-1 to TRBJ1-5; a weak D match, TRBD1 (6 bases). The germline V and J ends were trimmed by 5 bases and 6 bases, with 14 bases remaining between them. Germline loops: CDR1 MNHNS, CDR2 SASEGT. The CDR3 spans 14 residues.

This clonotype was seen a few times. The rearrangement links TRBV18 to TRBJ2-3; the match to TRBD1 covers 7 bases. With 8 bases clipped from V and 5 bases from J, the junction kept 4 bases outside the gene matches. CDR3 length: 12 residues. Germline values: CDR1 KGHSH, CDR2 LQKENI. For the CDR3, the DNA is TGTGCCAGCGACAGGGAATTAGATACGCAGTATTTT. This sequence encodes CASDRELDTQYF. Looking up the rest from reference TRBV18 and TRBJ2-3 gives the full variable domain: NAGVMQNPRHLVRRRGQEARLRCSPMKGHSHVYWYRQLPEEGLKFMVYLQKENIIDESGMPKERFSAEFPKEGPSILRIQQVVRGDSAAYFCASDRELDTQYFGPGTRLTVL.

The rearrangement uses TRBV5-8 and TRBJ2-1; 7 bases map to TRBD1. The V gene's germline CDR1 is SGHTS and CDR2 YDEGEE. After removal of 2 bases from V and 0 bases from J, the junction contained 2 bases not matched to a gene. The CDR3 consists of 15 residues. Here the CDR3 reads CASSFPGGSYNEQFF. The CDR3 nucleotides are TGTGCCAGCAGCTTCCCAGGGGGCTCCTACAATGAGCAGTTCTTC.

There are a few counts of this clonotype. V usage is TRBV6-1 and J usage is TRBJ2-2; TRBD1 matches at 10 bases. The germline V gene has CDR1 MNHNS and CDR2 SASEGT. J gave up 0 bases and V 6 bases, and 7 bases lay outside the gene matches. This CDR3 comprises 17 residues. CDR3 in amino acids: CASSGTGVVPNTGELFF. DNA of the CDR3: TGTGCCAGCAGCGGGACAGGGGTTGTCCCGAACACCGGGGAGCTGTTTTTT.

The CDR3 DNA is TGTGCCAGCAGCTTAGTGGGGACCCAGTACTTC. The encoded protein is CASSLVGTQYF. The rearrangement uses TRBV7-2 and TRBJ2-5, with D hard to call. The CDR3 is 11 residues long. Trimming pared 1 base from V and 7 bases from J, leaving 4 bases between. The V gene's germline CDR1 is SGHTA and CDR2 FQGNSA.

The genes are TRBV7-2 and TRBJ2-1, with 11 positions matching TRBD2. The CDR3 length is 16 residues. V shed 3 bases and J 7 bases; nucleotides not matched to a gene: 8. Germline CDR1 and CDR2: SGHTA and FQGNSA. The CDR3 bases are TGTGCCAGCAGCTTCCCGGGACTAGCGGACAGAAATGAGCAGTTCTTC. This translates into CASSFPGLADRNEQFF.

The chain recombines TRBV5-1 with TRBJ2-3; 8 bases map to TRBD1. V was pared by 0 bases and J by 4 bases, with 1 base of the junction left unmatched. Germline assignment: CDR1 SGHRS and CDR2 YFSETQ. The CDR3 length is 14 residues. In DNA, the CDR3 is TGCGCCAGCAGCTTGGAACAGGGGGCAGATACGCAGTATTTT. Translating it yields CASSLEQGADTQYF.

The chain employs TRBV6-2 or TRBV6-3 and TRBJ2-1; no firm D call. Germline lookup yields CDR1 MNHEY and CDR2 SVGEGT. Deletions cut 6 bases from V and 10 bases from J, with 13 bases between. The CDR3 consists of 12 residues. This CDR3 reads CASRPPAWEQFF. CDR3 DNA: TGTGCCAGCAGACCCCCTGCGTGGGAGCAGTTCTTC.

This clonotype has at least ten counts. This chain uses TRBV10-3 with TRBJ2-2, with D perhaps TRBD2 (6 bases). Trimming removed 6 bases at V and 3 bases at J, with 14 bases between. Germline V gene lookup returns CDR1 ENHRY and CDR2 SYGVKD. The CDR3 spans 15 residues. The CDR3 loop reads CAIRGLGSDTGELFF. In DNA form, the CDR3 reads TGTGCCATCAGGGGACTCGGAAGCGACACCGGGGAGCTGTTTTTT.

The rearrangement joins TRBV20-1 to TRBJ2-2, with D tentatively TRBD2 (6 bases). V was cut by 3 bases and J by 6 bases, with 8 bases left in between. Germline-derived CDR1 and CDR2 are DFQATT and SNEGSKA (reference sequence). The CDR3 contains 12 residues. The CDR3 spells CSASGRAGELFF. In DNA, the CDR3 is TGCAGTGCTAGCGGGAGAGCCGGGGAGCTGTTTTTT.

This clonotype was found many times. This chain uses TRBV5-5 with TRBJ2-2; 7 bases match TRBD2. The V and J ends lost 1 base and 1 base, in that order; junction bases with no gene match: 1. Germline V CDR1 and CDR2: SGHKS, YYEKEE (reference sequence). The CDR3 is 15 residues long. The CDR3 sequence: CASSLTSVNTGELFF. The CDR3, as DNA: TGTGCCAGCAGCTTGACTAGCGTGAACACCGGGGAGCTGTTTTTT.

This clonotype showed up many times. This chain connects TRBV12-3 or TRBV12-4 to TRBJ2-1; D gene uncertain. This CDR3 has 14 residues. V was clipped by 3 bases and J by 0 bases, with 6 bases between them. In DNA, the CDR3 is TGTGCCAGCAGTTTTGAGAGCTCCTACAATGAGCAGTTCTTC. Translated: CASSFESSYNEQFF.

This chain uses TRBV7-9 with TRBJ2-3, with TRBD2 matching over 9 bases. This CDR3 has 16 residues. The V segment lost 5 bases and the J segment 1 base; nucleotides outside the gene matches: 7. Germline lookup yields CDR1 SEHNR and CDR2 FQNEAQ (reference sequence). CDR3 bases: TGTGCCAGCAGCAGGCGGGGGGGCCTAGGCACAGATACGCAGTATTTT. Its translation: CASSRRGGLGTDTQYF.

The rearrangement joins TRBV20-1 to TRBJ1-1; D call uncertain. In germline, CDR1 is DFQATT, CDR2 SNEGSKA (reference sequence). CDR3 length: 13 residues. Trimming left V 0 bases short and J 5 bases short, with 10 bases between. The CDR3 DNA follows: TGCAGTGCTAGAGAAACCGGGAGGACTGAAGCTTTCTTT. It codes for CSARETGRTEAFF.

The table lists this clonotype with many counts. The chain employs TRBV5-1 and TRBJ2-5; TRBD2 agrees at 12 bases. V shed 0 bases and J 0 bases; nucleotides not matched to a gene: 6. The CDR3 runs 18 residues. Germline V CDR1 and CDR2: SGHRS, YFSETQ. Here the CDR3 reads CASSLATSGGTYQETQYF. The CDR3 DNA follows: TGCGCCAGCAGCTTGGCCACTAGCGGGGGGACCTACCAAGAGACCCAGTACTTC.

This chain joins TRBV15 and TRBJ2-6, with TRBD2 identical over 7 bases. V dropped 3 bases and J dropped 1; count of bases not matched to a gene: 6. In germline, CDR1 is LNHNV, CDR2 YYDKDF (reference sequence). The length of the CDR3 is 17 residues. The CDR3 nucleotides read TGTGCCACCAGCAGGAACCAGGGAGGGTCTGGGGCCAACGTCCTGACTTTC. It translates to CATSRNQGGSGANVLTF. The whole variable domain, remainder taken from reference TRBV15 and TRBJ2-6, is DAMVIQNPRYQVTQFGKPVTLSCSQTLNHNVMYWYQQKSSQAPKLLFHYYDKDFNNEADTPDNFQSRRPNTSFCFLDIRSPGLGDTAMYLCATSRNQGGSGANVLTFGAGSRLTVL.

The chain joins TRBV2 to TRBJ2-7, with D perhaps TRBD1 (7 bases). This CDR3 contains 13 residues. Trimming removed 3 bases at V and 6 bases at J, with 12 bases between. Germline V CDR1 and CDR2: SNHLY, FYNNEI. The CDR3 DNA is TGTGCCAGCAGTGAGTGGCAGGGGGGCGAGCAGTACTTC. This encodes CASSEWQGGEQYF.

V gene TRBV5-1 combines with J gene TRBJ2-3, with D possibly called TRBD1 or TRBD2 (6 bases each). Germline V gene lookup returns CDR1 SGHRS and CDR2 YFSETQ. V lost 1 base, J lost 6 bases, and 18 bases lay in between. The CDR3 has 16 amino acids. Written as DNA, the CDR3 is TGCGCCAGCAGCTTGACCGGGACACGGAGGGGGGATACGCAGTATTTT. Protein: CASSLTGTRRGDTQYF.

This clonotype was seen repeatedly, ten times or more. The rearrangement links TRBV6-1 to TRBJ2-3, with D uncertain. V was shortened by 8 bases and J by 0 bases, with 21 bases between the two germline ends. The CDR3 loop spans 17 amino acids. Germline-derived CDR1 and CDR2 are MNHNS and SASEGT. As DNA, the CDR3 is TGTGCCAGCCGGAGAAGTTGGAGCTCTTCTAGCACAGATACGCAGTATTTT. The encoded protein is CASRRSWSSSSTDTQYF.

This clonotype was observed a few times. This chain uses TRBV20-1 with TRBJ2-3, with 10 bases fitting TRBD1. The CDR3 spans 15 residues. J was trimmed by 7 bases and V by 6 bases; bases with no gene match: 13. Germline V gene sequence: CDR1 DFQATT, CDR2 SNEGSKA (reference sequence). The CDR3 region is CSATPGTGVGYTQYF. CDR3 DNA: TGCAGTGCCACCCCCGGGACAGGGGTCGGGTATACGCAGTATTTT.

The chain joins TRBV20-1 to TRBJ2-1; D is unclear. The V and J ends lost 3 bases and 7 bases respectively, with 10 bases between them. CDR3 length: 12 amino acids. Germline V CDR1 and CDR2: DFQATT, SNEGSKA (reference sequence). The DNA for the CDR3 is TGCAGTGCTAGCTTATCGGAGAATGAGCAGTTCTTC. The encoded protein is CSASLSENEQFF.

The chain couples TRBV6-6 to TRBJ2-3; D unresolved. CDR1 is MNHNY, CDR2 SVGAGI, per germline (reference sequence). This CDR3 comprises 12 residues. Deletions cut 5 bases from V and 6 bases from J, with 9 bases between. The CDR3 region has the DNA TGTGCCAGCAGTCCAGCAGCGGATACGCAGTATTTT. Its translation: CASSPAADTQYF.

DNA of the CDR3: TGTGCCAGCAGTTACTCAAGCGGACAGCGATCTAACTATGGCTACACCTTC. Translated, it gives CASSYSSGQRSNYGYTF. The chain joins TRBV6-5 to TRBJ1-2; the D gene is possibly TRBD1 (6 bases). The germline gives CDR1 MNHEY, CDR2 SVGAGI. The CDR3 spans 17 residues. V lost 0 bases to trimming and J lost 0 bases, with 14 bases between them.

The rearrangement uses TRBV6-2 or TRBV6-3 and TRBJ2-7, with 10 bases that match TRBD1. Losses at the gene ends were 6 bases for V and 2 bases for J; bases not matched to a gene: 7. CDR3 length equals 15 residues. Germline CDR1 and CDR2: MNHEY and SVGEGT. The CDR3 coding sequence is TGTGCCAGCAGCAGGGCGGGACAGGGGACCTACGAGCAGTACTTC. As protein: CASSRAGQGTYEQYF.

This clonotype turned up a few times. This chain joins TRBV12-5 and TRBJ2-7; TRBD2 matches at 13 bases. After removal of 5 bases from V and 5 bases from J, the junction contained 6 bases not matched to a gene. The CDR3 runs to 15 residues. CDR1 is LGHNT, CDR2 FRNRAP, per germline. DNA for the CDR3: TGTGCTAGTGGTCGCGGGACTAGCGGGGCCCACGAGCAGTACTTC. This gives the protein CASGRGTSGAHEQYF.

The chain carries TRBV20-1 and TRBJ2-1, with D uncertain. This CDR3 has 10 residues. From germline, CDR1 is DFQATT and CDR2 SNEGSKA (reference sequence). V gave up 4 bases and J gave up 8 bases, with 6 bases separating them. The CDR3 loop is CSAKTDEQFF. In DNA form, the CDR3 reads TGCAGTGCTAAGACGGATGAGCAGTTCTTC.

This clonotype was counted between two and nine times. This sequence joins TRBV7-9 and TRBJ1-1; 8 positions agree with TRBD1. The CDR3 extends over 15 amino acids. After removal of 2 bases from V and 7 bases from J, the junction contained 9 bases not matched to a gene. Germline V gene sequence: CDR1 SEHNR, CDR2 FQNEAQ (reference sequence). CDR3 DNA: TGTGCCAGCAGCTTACCGGACAGGGTGAGTGGTGAAGCTTTCTTT. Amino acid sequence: CASSLPDRVSGEAFF.

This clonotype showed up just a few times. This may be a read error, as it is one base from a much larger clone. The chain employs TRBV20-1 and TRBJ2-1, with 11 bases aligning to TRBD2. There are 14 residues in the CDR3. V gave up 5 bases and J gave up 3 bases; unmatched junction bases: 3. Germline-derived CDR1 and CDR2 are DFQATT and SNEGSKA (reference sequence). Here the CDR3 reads CSAPGTSGYNEQFF. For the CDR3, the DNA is TGCAGTGCTCCCGGGACTAGCGGCTACAATGAGCAGTTCTTC.

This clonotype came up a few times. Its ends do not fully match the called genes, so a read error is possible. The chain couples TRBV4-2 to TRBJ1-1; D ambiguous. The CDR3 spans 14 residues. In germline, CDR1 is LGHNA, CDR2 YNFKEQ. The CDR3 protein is CASSLDLMNTEAFF. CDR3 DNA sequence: TGTGCCAGCAGCCTAGATCTTATGAACACGGAAGCTTTCTTT.